This T cell receptor beta chain was recovered during a study of cytomegalovirus exposure and HLA in healthy donors. At the level of the study: The early release's HLA-typed donors yielded 65 million to 85 million unique TCRs.

Trimming took 6 bases from V and 2 from J; bases not matched to a gene: 4. Germline loops: CDR1 SNHLY, CDR2 FYNNEI. The CDR3 covers 15 residues. With 60 Vbeta and 13 Jbeta primers, the PCR was carried out. The protocol was immunoSEQ multiplex PCR, while the TCRdb copy is restricted to in-frame clones and leaves out a portion. The sample carries about 190,000 clones, more than 75% recorded once. The receptor was derived from a woman aged 50 to 60 in good health and CMV-seropositive. The sample consisted of PBMCs. The gene calls are TRBV2 and TRBJ2-2, with 9 positions matching TRBD1. The CDR3 loop is CASSGDRANTGELFF. CDR3 nucleotides: TGTGCCAGCAGCGGGGACAGGGCAAACACCGGGGAGCTGTTTTTT.